This T cell receptor beta chain was recovered during a study of radiotherapy plus CTLA-4 blockade in lung cancer. Method: immunoSEQ multiplex PCR; TCRdb's copy keeps in-frame clones and lacks some. The sample yields over 100,000 clones, around 90% seen once. Trimming removed 3 bases at V and 0 bases at J, with 9 bases between. In germline, CDR1 is KGHSH, CDR2 LQKENI. The CDR3 totals 14 residues. This chain joins TRBV18 and TRBJ2-7; unclear D gene. Sequenced here: peripheral blood, sampled from a patient treated with radiotherapy plus ipilimumab. The source of this sequence is a human donor with non-small cell lung cancer that progressed on radiotherapy plus ipilimumab. This chain's CDR3 is CASSPPGISYEQYF. The CDR3 nucleotides are TGTGCCAGCTCACCCCCGGGTATCTCCTACGAGCAGTACTTC.